This TCR beta chain appears in the sequencing data of a study of blood T cell repertoires in COVID-19. Overall study: Both acute and convalescent COVID-19 samples were obtained from the United States, Italy and Spain. From T cells, B-cell-depleted T cells, or PBMCs came the material, which was cDNA or gDNA.

As processed by the authors: It was from reference gene primer amplification that nucleated cell counts were estimated. TCRdb's copy holds only in-frame clones and misses some; the assay was immunoSEQ multiplex PCR. V and J calls plus clone size are reproduced from that table; the DNA served to infer D and trimming. The data show 85,000 to 100,000 clones, around 82% seen once. This CDR3 contains 14 residues. The V end lost 4 bases, the J end lost 5 bases, and 15 bases lay between the germline ends. Germline values: CDR1 SGDLS, CDR2 YYNGEE. Sequencing was performed on peripheral blood. The clonotype comes from a man in his fifties or sixties who had recovered from COVID-19. The rearrangement uses TRBV9 and TRBJ1-2, with D maybe TRBD1 (5 bases). CDR3 loop: CASSPLGEGYGYTF. The CDR3 nucleotides are TGTGCCAGCAGCCCCCTGGGGGAGGGGTATGGCTACACCTTC.